The rows below give T cell receptor beta chains drawn from one sample of a study of regulatory T cells in long-lasting Graves disease. One entry per CDR3 protein results from TCRdb running MiXCR on the multiplex PCR reads. Here the sample spans about 420,000 distinct CDR3 sequences, 16% being singletons. The data also belong to a second study, concerning T cells in Graves' hyperthyroidism and ophthalmopathy.

The source material was peripheral blood mononuclear cells (PBMCs), sampled at new diagnosis, from a patient treated with antithyroid drugs. The receptors originated from a woman aged 18-30 years with Graves disease. CDR3s leave out the opening cysteine and the closing phenylalanine or tryptophan. Fields, in order: J gene, V gene, CDR3 protein.

j_call: TRBJ2-2; v_call: TRBV19; cdr3_aa: ASSAGGYTGELF
j_call: TRBJ2-5; v_call: TRBV6-1; cdr3_aa: ASRPAGDGTQY
j_call: TRBJ1-1; v_call: TRBV7-3; cdr3_aa: ASSRREDTEAF
j_call: TRBJ2-1; v_call: TRBV5-5; cdr3_aa: ASSQDRGNYNEQF
j_call: TRBJ1-1; v_call: TRBV20-1; cdr3_aa: SAMTGGYSNTEAF
j_call: TRBJ2-7; v_call: TRBV5-1; cdr3_aa: ASSIGLAGGYEQY
j_call: TRBJ2-1; v_call: TRBV7-2; cdr3_aa: ASSLEPGWSHNEQF
j_call: TRBJ2-5; v_call: TRBV7-8; cdr3_aa: ASSLASGQLKTQY
j_call: TRBJ1-5; v_call: TRBV3-1; cdr3_aa: ASSQRDSNQPQH
j_call: TRBJ2-4; v_call: TRBV11-2; cdr3_aa: ASRLTAVGIQY
j_call: TRBJ2-7; v_call: TRBV7-2; cdr3_aa: ASSFGLAGVGGYEQY
j_call: TRBJ2-3; v_call: TRBV30; cdr3_aa: AWSVIAGVADTQY
j_call: TRBJ2-2; v_call: TRBV6-1; cdr3_aa: ASILRTSPNTGELF
j_call: TRBJ2-2; v_call: TRBV9; cdr3_aa: ASSAHPGQPSNTGELF
j_call: TRBJ2-7; v_call: TRBV2; cdr3_aa: ASSERQAHYEQY
j_call: TRBJ2-4; v_call: TRBV6-2/TRBV6-3; cdr3_aa: ASSYHQETAKNIQY
j_call: TRBJ2-2; v_call: TRBV10-3; cdr3_aa: AISLTGDTGELF
j_call: TRBJ2-7; v_call: TRBV6-5; cdr3_aa: ASSYSRTGVLYEQY
j_call: TRBJ2-7; v_call: TRBV27; cdr3_aa: ASSLTDGYEQY
j_call: TRBJ2-7; v_call: TRBV24-1; cdr3_aa: ATSDSTSVSYEQY
j_call: TRBJ2-1; v_call: TRBV20-1; cdr3_aa: SARKRNYNEQF
j_call: TRBJ2-1; v_call: TRBV7-9; cdr3_aa: ASSLAGLAGGYEQF
j_call: TRBJ2-7; v_call: TRBV5-1; cdr3_aa: ASSSTAYYEQY
j_call: TRBJ2-5; v_call: TRBV20-1; cdr3_aa: SARGASSQETQY
j_call: TRBJ1-6; v_call: TRBV14; cdr3_aa: ASSHYTGQGSNSPLH
j_call: TRBJ2-7; v_call: TRBV13; cdr3_aa: ASTWGTSGTYEQY
j_call: TRBJ1-4; v_call: TRBV28; cdr3_aa: ASSTPLGGVGEKLF
j_call: TRBJ1-3; v_call: TRBV10-1; cdr3_aa: ASSGSPGWGMSGNTIY
j_call: TRBJ1-6; v_call: TRBV9; cdr3_aa: ASSFLPGESYNSPLH
j_call: TRBJ2-1; v_call: TRBV6-1; cdr3_aa: ASRGQGNGAYNEQF
j_call: TRBJ2-5; v_call: TRBV28; cdr3_aa: ASSLTRGGGETQY
j_call: TRBJ1-1; v_call: TRBV28; cdr3_aa: ASKPGGKNTEAF
j_call: TRBJ2-3; v_call: TRBV20-1; cdr3_aa: SARDEGLRPTDTQY